What follows is one TCR beta chain and its context. Total RNA was extracted at no less than 6 micrograms per sample. This entry is derived from a study of blood T cells in healthy people across ages. A sample-barcoded 5' primer and a J-beta primer mix were used in a second PCR of roughly 6 to 11 cycles. TCRdb reprocessed the 5' RACE reads via MiXCR and lists one record per CDR3 protein. Among about 800,000 distinct CDR3 sequences listed, 20% to 25% were seen once. Trimming cost V 2 bases and J 0 bases, with 5 bases left between them. The CDR3 is 15 amino acids. Germline V gene lookup returns CDR1 MNHEY and CDR2 SVGEGT. These data are also associated with another study on T cells of mothers and their children.

The sequenced sample was blood. This chain links TRBV6-2 or TRBV6-3 with TRBJ2-6; D unresolved. The receptor was derived from a boy aged 5-17 years in good health. CDR3 protein: CASSYVNSGANVLTF. Here the CDR3 DNA reads TGTGCCAGCAGTTACGTCAACTCTGGGGCCAACGTCCTGACTTTC.